This T cell receptor (beta chain) was observed in a study of CD8+CD57+ T cells in acquired aplastic anemia. With respect to this clonotype: Antigen specificity is unknown.

Broader study findings: Patients shared 25 to 35 CD8+ CDR3 sequences with controls.

Germline values: CDR1 SEHNR, CDR2 FQNEAQ (reference sequence). V dropped 5 bases and J dropped 6; count of bases not matched to a gene: 8. This CDR3 comprises 15 residues. Patients who underwent sequencing had shown CD8+CD57+ cell expansion by flow cytometry. The cohort consisted entirely of patients having severe acquired aplastic anemia. Both TCR beta VDJ combination and CDR3 sequence profiling were carried out. Genomic DNA was the template for this profiling. MiXCR was run by TCRdb on the reads, yielding one entry per CDR3 protein. The table records 180,000 or so distinct CDR3 sequences, around 48% of them present only once.

This sequence originates from a human donor with aplastic anemia. The rearrangement uses TRBV7-9 and TRBJ1-4; the match to TRBD1 covers 8 bases. The sequenced sample consisted of sorted CD4+, CD8+, or CD8+CD57+ T cells (not recorded which) from PBMCs. The chain's CDR3 is CASSPPGQEHEKLFF. CDR3 sequence (DNA): TGTGCCAGCAGCCCTCCGGGACAGGAGCATGAAAAACTGTTTTTT.